This T cell receptor beta chain was captured in a study of human thymus T cells. Corrective surgery for congenital heart defects was being performed on the healthy Finnish infants who were the donors. Only four of the eight donors provided an approximately 0.45-1 mL blood sample. No fixed cell number was used; all available blood leukocytes supplied DNA. Study observations and caveats: Apparent bias marked the V and J gene usage of thymic and blood repertoires.

To note about this clone: Its target is unknown.

Unmatched junction bases numbered 11, after V lost 5 bases and J lost 2 bases. The CDR3 length is 17 residues. Germline loops: CDR1 LNHDA, CDR2 SQIVND (reference sequence). Libraries were prepared by immunoSEQ multiplex PCR; TCRdb keeps only in-frame clonotypes and omits some of them. The sample lists 54,000 or so clones, 94% occurring once. The clonotype comes from a boy under two years old with a congenital heart defect but otherwise immunologically healthy. The chain joins TRBV19 to TRBJ2-5; the match to TRBD1 covers 10 bases. The sample was blood. The CDR3 bases are TGTGCCAGTAGTGGGACAGGGGCTGCCCCCCGTCAAGAGACCCAGTACTTC. The encoded protein is CASSGTGAAPRQETQYF.